Presented here are 6 T cell receptor beta chains from one specimen sequenced in a study of blood T cell repertoires in COVID-19. Assay used: immunoSEQ multiplex PCR; TCRdb lists only in-frame clones, some missing. Among 200,000 to 250,000 clones, 75% to 90% were seen once, and the ten largest hold approximately 9.2%. The sample was PBMCs or T cells enriched from blood (not recorded which). The receptors here all came from a man aged 35 to 55 who had recovered from COVID-19.

V gene TRBV5-1 combines with J gene TRBJ2-4; possibly TRBD1 for D (5 bases). With 0 bases removed from V and 0 bases from J, the gap between germline ends came to 19 bases. The CDR3 loop spans 19 amino acids. Germline V CDR1 and CDR2: SGHRS, YFSETQ. The CDR3 nucleotides read TGCGCCAGCAGCTTGGATAATAGGGGAAGAACCCTAGCCAAAAACATTCAGTACTTC. Translating gives CASSLDNRGRTLAKNIQYF.

The chain is built from TRBV6-6 and TRBJ1-3; possibly TRBD1 for D (5 bases). Trimming took off 6 bases at V and 2 bases at J, with 23 bases between the two ends. The CDR3 is 18 amino acids. From germline, CDR1 is MNHNY and CDR2 SVGAGI (reference sequence). The CDR3 here is CASSRVGTRGLTGNTIYF. The CDR3 DNA is TGTGCCAGCAGCCGAGTGGGAACCCGGGGGTTAACTGGAAACACCATATATTTT.

This chain uses TRBV11-2 with TRBJ2-1; D remains unclear. V lost 5 bases and J lost 4, with 15 bases in between. Germline loops: CDR1 SGHAT, CDR2 FQNNGV. CDR3 length: 15 amino acids. CDR3 nucleotide sequence: TGTGCCAGCAGCCCACATTTCTTGAAGTACAATGAGCAGTTCTTC. Translation gives CASSPHFLKYNEQFF.

The V and J genes are TRBV27 and TRBJ2-3; 9 bases align to TRBD1. V was clipped by 5 bases and J by 4 bases; unmatched bases: 7. In germline, CDR1 is MNHEY, CDR2 SMNVEV (reference sequence). The CDR3 spans 15 residues. CDR3 protein: CASSTRGTGSDTQYF. The CDR3 nucleotides read TGTGCCAGCAGTACGCGAGGGACAGGGTCAGATACGCAGTATTTT.

The chain couples TRBV24-1 to TRBJ2-1; D is possibly TRBD2 (5 bases). The germline CDR1 and CDR2 sequences are KGHDR and SFDVKD. The CDR3 sequence is 11 residues long. V lost 9 bases and J 14 bases, leaving 16 bases between the germline ends. The CDR3 DNA follows: TGTGCCACCGCCGAGGGATTATGGGAGTTCTTC. Residues: CATAEGLWEFF.

This chain joins TRBV3-1 (or the pseudogene TRBV3-2) and TRBJ2-5, with a tentative D call TRBD2 (5 bases). V was clipped by 8 bases and J by 5 bases, with 27 bases between them. This CDR3 comprises 17 residues. The germline CDR1 and CDR2 sequences are LGHDT and YNNKEL (reference sequence). The CDR3 DNA is TGTGCCAGCGAGACCCTTATAGCCGGAGCTAGCAGGGAGACCCAGTACTTC. It codes for CASETLIAGASRETQYF.